Below, 24 T cell receptor beta chains from the same sample are listed, as sequenced in a study of T-cell reconstitution after alpha-beta-depleted transplantation in children. As it was prepared, the TCRbeta library received unique molecular identifiers. A single record per CDR3 protein comes from TCRdb applying MiXCR to the PCR reads. The repertoire holds approximately 83,000 distinct CDR3 sequences, with approximately 12% as singletons. The sequences come from PBMCs from the stem cell graft donor, collected from the stem cell graft. The receptor source for this set is a human donor who donated a stem cell graft to a child with inherited bone marrow failure.

The chain is built from TRBV24-1 and TRBJ2-3, with TRBD2 matching over 11 bases. In germline, CDR1 is KGHDR, CDR2 SFDVKD. CDR3 length equals 16 residues. V lost 1 base, J lost 4 bases, and 3 bases stayed unmatched. DNA for the CDR3: TGTGCCACCAGTGATTTAGTAGCGGGAGGGCCAGATACGCAGTATTTT. Residues: CATSDLVAGGPDTQYF.

This clonotype has at least ten counts. The chain uses TRBV5-1 and TRBJ2-1; 11 bases are a match to TRBD2. The V and J ends lost 3 bases and 11 bases, in that order; junction bases with no gene match: 10. The CDR3 runs 15 residues. CDR1 SGHRS and CDR2 YFSETQ come from the germline V gene. The CDR3 coding sequence is TGCGCCAGCAGCTCCGGACTAGCGGGTCCCTCCAAGCAGTTCTTC. Amino acid sequence: CASSSGLAGPSKQFF.

V and J are TRBV18 and TRBJ1-1, with D possibly being TRBD1 (5 bases). Germline V gives CDR1 KGHSH, CDR2 LQKENI. The length of the CDR3 is 13 residues. V shed 3 bases and J shed 7 bases, with 12 bases lying between them. DNA for the CDR3: TGTGCCAGCTCACCTGGGCAGGGAATTGAAGCTTTCTTT. Protein product: CASSPGQGIEAFF.

This clonotype appeared many times. This sequence joins TRBV6-5 and TRBJ2-1, with D possibly matching TRBD2 (6 bases). This CDR3 contains 15 residues. Trimming took 7 bases from V and 7 from J, leaving 20 bases between them. The germline V gene encodes CDR1 MNHEY and CDR2 SVGAGI. CDR3 in amino acids: CASTPRDFRGNEQFF. CDR3 DNA sequence: TGTGCCAGCACCCCCCGGGACTTCCGGGGGAATGAGCAGTTCTTC.

The V and J genes are TRBV11-2 and TRBJ2-7; no clear D gene. The ends were cut back, 5 bases at V and 4 bases at J, with 12 bases in the middle. From germline, CDR1 is SGHAT and CDR2 FQNNGV. The CDR3 is 13 residues long. CDR3 nucleotides: TGTGCCAGCAGCACCAGCTTCGGTTACGAGCAGTACTTC. Residues: CASSTSFGYEQYF.

This clonotype was seen at least ten times. The rearrangement joins TRBV5-1 to TRBJ2-1, with D hard to call. The ends were cut back, 0 bases at V and 1 base at J, with 11 bases in the middle. The CDR3 is 16 amino acids. CDR1 and CDR2 from the germline V gene are SGHRS and YFSETQ. Here the CDR3 reads CASSLANSRSYNEQFF. The CDR3 region has the DNA TGCGCCAGCAGCTTGGCCAACTCTAGGTCCTACAATGAGCAGTTCTTC. Full variable domain (outside the CDR3, taken from reference TRBV5-1 and TRBJ2-1): KAGVTQTPRYLIKTRGQQVTLSCSPISGHRSVSWYQQTPGQGLQFLFEYFSETQRNKGNFPGRFSGRQFSNSRSEMNVSTLELGDSALYLCASSLANSRSYNEQFFGPGTRLTVL.

This clonotype was observed many times. V and J are TRBV15 and TRBJ2-6; a weak D match, TRBD2 (6 bases). There are 16 residues in the CDR3. Germline V lookup: CDR1 LNHNV, CDR2 YYDKDF (reference sequence). V dropped 5 bases and J dropped 2 bases, with 13 bases sitting between them. CDR3 sequence reads: CATSEAASAGANVLTF. CDR3 DNA: TGTGCCACCAGCGAGGCCGCTAGCGCTGGGGCCAACGTCCTGACTTTC.

This clonotype was recorded at least ten times. The V gene is TRBV7-2, the J gene TRBJ1-6, with 8 bases lining up with TRBD1. V dropped 5 bases and J dropped 9; count of bases not matched to a gene: 6. Germline V gives CDR1 SGHTA, CDR2 FQGNSA. The CDR3 spans 14 residues. The CDR3 loop reads CASSRPGGGSPLHF. CDR3 DNA: TGTGCCAGCAGCCGCCCAGGGGGCGGTTCACCCCTCCACTTT. The full variable domain, in which reference TRBV7-2 and TRBJ1-6 provide the parts outside the CDR3, is GAGVSQSPSNKVTEKGKDVELRCDPISGHTALYWYRQSLGQGLEFLIYFQGNSAPDKSGLPSDRFSAERTGGSVSTLTIQRTQQEDSAVYLCASSRPGGGSPLHFGNGTRLTVT.

This clonotype turned up a few times. The chain recombines TRBV6-6 with TRBJ1-3; TRBD1 aligns across 8 bases. The CDR3 is 15 amino acids. The germline V gene encodes CDR1 MNHNY and CDR2 SVGAGI (reference sequence). With 6 bases clipped from V and 3 bases from J, the junction kept 7 bases outside the gene matches. CDR3: CASRTTGGDGNTIYF. CDR3 DNA sequence: TGTGCCAGCAGGACCACAGGGGGAGATGGAAACACCATATATTTT.

There are many counts of this clonotype. The chain joins TRBV5-1 to TRBJ2-3; 10 nucleotides line up with TRBD1. Trimming at V came to 3 bases and at J to 1 base, leaving 2 bases not matched to a gene. The germline V gene has CDR1 SGHRS and CDR2 YFSETQ. The CDR3 loop spans 15 amino acids. Written as DNA, the CDR3 is TGCGCCAGCAGCTCCGGGACAGGGGGCACAGATACGCAGTATTTT. The encoded protein is CASSSGTGGTDTQYF.

The sample holds a few counts of this clonotype. The V and J genes are TRBV19 and TRBJ2-2; 9 bases line up with TRBD1. Losses at the gene ends were 7 bases for V and 5 bases for J; bases not matched to a gene: 8. CDR1 is LNHDA, CDR2 SQIVND, per germline (reference sequence). The CDR3 extends over 15 amino acids. In DNA form, the CDR3 reads TGTGCCAGTATACCCGGGACAGGGTTAACCGGGGAGCTGTTTTTT. This codes for CASIPGTGLTGELFF.

This chain joins TRBV4-3 and TRBJ1-3; a possible D gene is TRBD1 (5 bases). The length of the CDR3 is 16 residues. Germline loops: CDR1 LGHNA, CDR2 YSLEER. V lost 4 bases to trimming and J lost 0 bases, with 13 bases between them. CDR3 DNA: TGCGCCAGCAGCCGGTTGACAGCAGTCTCTGGAAACACCATATATTTT. Residues: CASSRLTAVSGNTIYF.

This clonotype occurred many times. This sequence joins TRBV12-3 or TRBV12-4 and TRBJ1-1; a possible D gene is TRBD1 (5 bases). Between the trimmed V and J ends, which lost 3 bases and 1 base, there was a span of 21 bases. The CDR3 is 18 amino acids. As DNA, the CDR3 is TGTGCCAGCAGTTTGGACACCGCCTTCGGACACCCGAACACTGAAGCTTTCTTT. This translates into CASSLDTAFGHPNTEAFF.

V gene TRBV12-3 or TRBV12-4 combines with J gene TRBJ2-7, with D perhaps matching TRBD2 (7 bases). The CDR3 covers 16 residues. Trimming took off 1 base at V and 8 bases at J, with 21 bases between the two ends. Here the CDR3 DNA reads TGTGCCAGCAGTTTAGGTCCATCGGGGGGCCGCTCCAAGCAGTACTTC. Amino acids: CASSLGPSGGRSKQYF.

This chain joins TRBV19 and TRBJ1-4; D might be TRBD1 (6 bases). V was trimmed by 9 bases and J by 2 bases, leaving 16 bases between them. Germline CDR1 and CDR2: LNHDA and SQIVND (reference sequence). The CDR3 covers 15 residues. In DNA form, the CDR3 reads TGTGCCAGGAGCTTAGACAGGCACACTAATGAAAAACTGTTTTTT. Translated, it gives CARSLDRHTNEKLFF.

The genes are TRBV20-1 and TRBJ2-7; no clear D gene. Germline assignment: CDR1 DFQATT and CDR2 SNEGSKA (reference sequence). There are 14 residues in the CDR3. The ends were cut back, 7 bases at V and 6 bases at J, with 22 bases in the middle. CDR3 in DNA: TGCAGTGGGGTCGAAGGCTCTGCGGTCGGCGAGCAGTACTTC. It specifies CSGVEGSAVGEQYF.

This clonotype has a count of ten or more. The chain has TRBV5-1 and TRBJ2-7; 7 bases align to TRBD1. Trimming cost V 0 bases and J 0 bases; bases outside gene matches: 9. This CDR3 is 17 amino acids long. The germline CDR1 and CDR2 sequences are SGHRS and YFSETQ. The CDR3 DNA follows: TGCGCCAGCAGCTTGGAACGACGCGGACAGGCCTCCTACGAGCAGTACTTC. Translation gives CASSLERRGQASYEQYF.

There are many counts of this clonotype. The rearrangement links TRBV10-3 to TRBJ2-2; no clear D gene. Germline values: CDR1 ENHRY, CDR2 SYGVKD. This CDR3 is built from 15 residues. Trimming took off 0 bases at V and 7 bases at J, with 12 bases between the two ends. The CDR3: CAISESKRLNGELFF. In DNA, the CDR3 is TGTGCCATCAGTGAGTCGAAGAGGTTAAACGGGGAGCTGTTTTTT.

This clonotype came up many times. This rearrangement joins TRBV28 to TRBJ2-7; the D gene could be TRBD1 or TRBD2 (5 bases each). Between the trimmed V and J ends, which lost 6 bases and 4 bases, there was a span of 16 bases. Per germline, CDR1 MDHEN and CDR2 SYDVKM. The CDR3 sequence is 14 residues long. The CDR3: CASSPGTIPYEQYF. CDR3 DNA: TGTGCCAGCAGCCCGGGGACGATACCTTACGAGCAGTACTTC.

At least ten counts were recorded for this clonotype. The chain couples TRBV20-1 to TRBJ2-1; D possibly matches TRBD1 or TRBD2 (6 bases each). Trimming removed 1 base at V and 4 bases at J, with 14 bases between. CDR1 is DFQATT, CDR2 SNEGSKA, per germline (reference sequence). The CDR3 runs to 15 residues. The DNA for the CDR3 is TGCAGTGCTAGAGGGGTACGGGGGCTGTACAATGAGCAGTTCTTC. Residues: CSARGVRGLYNEQFF.

In regard to this clonotype: An end of the junction differs from the germline gene, which may be a read error. V gene TRBV7-2 combines with J gene TRBJ2-5; TRBD2 aligns across 7 bases. The CDR3 covers 14 residues. Germline CDR1 reads SGHTA; CDR2 reads FQGNSA. CDR3 nucleotide sequence: TGTGCCAGCATCTTAGGGCTAGCGGAAGAGACCCAGTACTTC. Its translation is CASILGLAEETQYF.

V is TRBV18 and J is TRBJ2-5, with 9 nucleotides matching TRBD1. CDR1 is KGHSH and CDR2 is LQKENI in the germline V gene. The junction had 2 bases not matched to a gene; V was cut back by 2 bases and J by 4 bases. This CDR3 region has 14 residues. CDR3 bases: TGTGCCAGCTCACCAGGGACAGGGACAGAGACCCAGTACTTC. Translated, it gives CASSPGTGTETQYF.

This clonotype has just a few counts. The chain recombines TRBV6-2 or TRBV6-3 with TRBJ1-5; possible D gene TRBD1, 6 bases. Germline lookup yields CDR1 MNHEY and CDR2 SVGEGT. CDR3 length: 16 amino acids. The germline V and J ends were trimmed by 6 bases and 5 bases, with 20 bases remaining between them. CDR3 sequence (DNA): TGTGCCAGCAGGCGGGGGCGAAGGGGGATGGATCAGCCCCAGCATTTT. This codes for CASRRGRRGMDQPQHF.

This clonotype was observed at least ten times. The gene calls are TRBV6-1 and TRBJ1-1, with TRBD1 matching over 10 bases. With V trimmed by 8 bases and J by 4 bases, 1 base remained unmatched. The CDR3 spans 12 residues. CDR1 is MNHNS, CDR2 SASEGT, per germline. CDR3 DNA: TGTGCCAGCCGGACAGGGGGCACTGAAGCTTTCTTT. Its protein product is CASRTGGTEAFF.